Below are 9 T cell receptor beta chains sequenced from a single sample in a study of blood T cell repertoires in COVID-19 (dated by TCRdb to the early 2020s). The library was built by means of the immunoSEQ multiplex PCR assay. TCRdb limited this immuneACCESS table to in-frame rearrangements with V and J called. A share of clones is missing; checked studies link under half to unresolved V genes, and the rest is unexplained. The sample table contains under 150,000 clones; only one count was recorded for 65% to 85% of them. Clones ranked in the top ten supply 3% to 5% of the sample. Source material: peripheral blood. The receptor set was obtained from a woman aged 60-75 years with acute or convalescent COVID-19.

The gene calls are TRBV18 and TRBJ2-5; 12 bases agree with TRBD1. Germline CDR1 reads KGHSH; CDR2 reads LQKENI. Unmatched junction bases numbered 10, after V lost 3 bases and J lost 5 bases. This CDR3 is built from 17 residues. For the CDR3, the DNA is TGTGCCAGCTCACCTCAACGGGGGACAGGGGGCGAGGAGACCCAGTACTTC. As protein: CASSPQRGTGGEETQYF.

The chain is built from TRBV3-1 (or the pseudogene TRBV3-2) and TRBJ2-3; weak D call: TRBD2 (6 bases). The V end lost 3 bases, the J end lost 3 bases, and 13 bases lay between the germline ends. CDR3 size: 15 residues. Germline values: CDR1 LGHDT, CDR2 YNNKEL (reference sequence). The chain's CDR3 is CASSHRDSVTDTQYF. The DNA for the CDR3 is TGTGCCAGCAGCCACCGGGACTCCGTGACAGATACGCAGTATTTT.

The genes are TRBV6-7 and TRBJ2-6, with D tentatively TRBD2 (6 bases). TRBV6-7 is identified as an open reading frame with a role that is uncertain. This CDR3 is built from 19 residues. The ends were cut back, 2 bases at V and 2 bases at J, with 19 bases in the middle. CDR3 DNA sequence: TGTGCCAGCAGTTACCGGCGGGACGCCGATTTAACTGGGGCCAACGTCCTGACTTTC. It is translated as CASSYRRDADLTGANVLTF.

CDR3 loop: CASSLTGSSYNEQFF. The CDR3 DNA follows: TGTGCCAGCAGCTTGACAGGAAGCTCCTACAATGAGCAGTTCTTC. The chain recombines TRBV11-3 with TRBJ2-1, with D perhaps matching TRBD1 (6 bases). The CDR3 contains 15 residues. The germline V and J ends were trimmed by 3 bases and 0 bases, with 9 bases remaining between them. Per germline, CDR1 SGHNT and CDR2 YENEEA.

The CDR3 nucleotides read TGTGCCTGGAAGGAGAGGCGTAGGGGAGGGGCGAACACCGGGGAGCTGTTTTTT. Translation: CAWKERRRGGANTGELFF. This chain links TRBV30 with TRBJ2-2; 7 bases are a match to TRBD2. The V segment lost 4 bases and the J segment 0 bases; nucleotides outside the gene matches: 14. The CDR3 contains 18 residues. CDR1 is GTSNPN, CDR2 SVGIG, per germline (reference sequence).

The chain is built from TRBV28 and TRBJ2-5; TRBD2 matches 11 bases. Germline CDR1 is MDHEN and CDR2 is SYDVKM. The CDR3 is 20 amino acids. J was trimmed by 2 bases and V by 6 bases; bases with no gene match: 20. The CDR3 loop reads CASSTTYLGLAEIKQETQYF. CDR3 coding DNA: TGTGCCAGCAGCACAACCTACTTGGGACTAGCGGAAATAAAACAAGAGACCCAGTACTTC.

This chain links TRBV30 with TRBJ1-5, with a weak D call TRBD1 (6 bases). Germline CDR1 reads GTSNPN; CDR2 reads SVGIG (reference sequence). Trimming took 2 bases from V and 2 from J, leaving 13 bases between them. The CDR3 covers 15 residues. The CDR3 region has the DNA TGTGCCTGGAGTCTGGGGACAAGCCGCAATCAGCCCCAGCATTTT. It specifies CAWSLGTSRNQPQHF.

The chain combines TRBV12-3 or TRBV12-4 with TRBJ2-2, with D possibly matching TRBD1 (5 bases). With 3 bases removed from V and 7 bases from J, the gap between germline ends came to 9 bases. The CDR3 has 13 amino acids. CDR3 sequence reads: CASSFGAVGELFF. CDR3 bases: TGTGCCAGCAGTTTTGGGGCGGTCGGGGAGCTGTTTTTT.

The CDR3 loop is CAWSTGTYKDTEAFF. The CDR3 nucleotides read TGTGCCTGGAGCACAGGGACGTATAAGGATACTGAAGCTTTCTTT. This chain connects TRBV30 to TRBJ1-1, with a possible D match to TRBD1 (6 bases). V was trimmed by 3 bases and J by 5 bases, leaving 19 bases between them. Germline CDR1 is GTSNPN and CDR2 is SVGIG (reference sequence). The CDR3 contains 15 residues.